These 27 T cell receptor beta chains were sequenced from one sample in a study of T cell responses to AZD1222 COVID-19 vaccine. This table comes from immunoSEQ multiplex PCR, and its TCRdb copy is limited to in-frame clones, with some not included. Among roughly 99,000 clones listed, under 95% were seen once. The input for sequencing was peripheral blood, taken on day 0 of AZD1222 vaccination. All receptors derive from an adult in good health.

CDR3 nucleotides: TGCGCCAGCAGCTGGAGACTAGCGGGTGAAGAGACCCAGTACTTC. It codes for CASSWRLAGEETQYF. The genes are TRBV5-1 and TRBJ2-5, with 10 bases aligning to TRBD2. The CDR3 loop spans 15 amino acids. Germline CDR1 and CDR2: SGHRS and YFSETQ. V shed 3 bases and J 3 bases; nucleotides not matched to a gene: 5.

J is TRBJ2-7 and V is TRBV6-5; 11 nucleotides match TRBD2. The germline CDR1 and CDR2 sequences are MNHEY and SVGAGI. The CDR3 sequence is 15 residues long. Trimming cost V 4 bases and J 3 bases; bases outside gene matches: 5. The CDR3, as DNA: TGTGCCAGCAGTTTGACTAGCGGGGCGGTCTACGAGCAGTACTTC. This sequence encodes CASSLTSGAVYEQYF.

The table lists this clone with a count of one. The genes are TRBV7-7 and TRBJ1-4; TRBD1 is a possible D gene (5 bases). The ends were cut back, 3 bases at V and 6 bases at J, with 14 bases in the middle. The CDR3 spans 15 residues. CDR1 is SSHAT, CDR2 FNYEAQ, per germline (reference sequence). The DNA for the CDR3 is TGTGCCAGCAGCTTTGGGAGGGTGGGGGATGAAAAACTGTTTTTT. Protein sequence: CASSFGRVGDEKLFF. Full variable domain (rest looked up from reference TRBV7-7 and TRBJ1-4): GAGVSQSPRYKVTKRGQDVTLRCDPISSHATLYWYQQALGQGPEFLTYFNYEAQPDKSGLPSDRFSAERPEGSISTLTIQRTEQRDSAMYRCASSFGRVGDEKLFFGSGTQLSVL.

This clone has only a few counts. The chain is built from TRBV14 and TRBJ1-6; D is undetermined. V was cut by 5 bases and J by 9 bases, with 17 bases left in between. This CDR3 has 15 residues. Germline V gives CDR1 SGHDN, CDR2 FVKESK. This chain's CDR3 is CASSLDPAGRSPLHF. The CDR3 nucleotides are TGTGCCAGCAGCTTAGACCCTGCCGGGCGTTCACCCCTCCACTTT.

The J gene is TRBJ2-1, the V gene TRBV3-1 (or the pseudogene TRBV3-2); D remains ambiguous. CDR1 is LGHDT, CDR2 YNNKEL, per germline (reference sequence). The V and J ends lost 2 bases and 0 bases respectively, with 20 bases between them. The CDR3 is 19 amino acids. The CDR3 DNA sequence: TGTGCCAGCAGCCAAACTACTCTAAGTCGCTATAGCTCCTACAATGAGCAGTTCTTC. Its protein is CASSQTTLSRYSSYNEQFF.

This rearrangement joins TRBV7-2 to TRBJ1-2; D remains ambiguous. From germline, CDR1 is SGHTA and CDR2 FQGNSA. This CDR3 is 15 amino acids long. Trimming stripped 6 bases from V and 0 bases from J, with 14 bases between. CDR3 sequence reads: CASSQSGSSNYGYTF. CDR3 sequence (DNA): TGTGCCAGCAGTCAGTCGGGCTCATCTAACTATGGCTACACCTTC.

This clone was recorded once. V gene TRBV15 combines with J gene TRBJ1-1, with D perhaps matching TRBD1 (6 bases). The CDR3 is made up of 13 amino acids. Trimming took 5 bases from V and 6 from J, leaving 13 bases between them. Germline CDR1 and CDR2: LNHNV and YYDKDF (reference sequence). CDR3 sequence: CATSPRTVSEAFF. The DNA for the CDR3 is TGTGCCACCAGCCCGAGGACAGTTTCTGAAGCTTTCTTT.

The rearrangement joins TRBV7-6 to TRBJ2-1, with TRBD2 matching over 16 bases. CDR1 is SGHVS, CDR2 FNYEAQ, per germline. This CDR3 contains 19 residues. The V segment lost 6 bases and the J segment 2 bases; nucleotides outside the gene matches: 10. CDR3 nucleotides: TGTGCCAGCAGTTCCCCCGGGACTAGCGGGGGGGCTGCCTACAATGAGCAGTTCTTC. Protein sequence: CASSSPGTSGGAAYNEQFF.

This rearrangement joins TRBV19 to TRBJ1-4; 8 bases are shared with TRBD1. The CDR3 extends over 16 amino acids. Germline CDR1 LNHDA, CDR2 SQIVND (reference sequence). V lost 3 bases and J lost 4; bases outside the gene matches: 7. DNA for the CDR3: TGTGCCAGTAGTATGGTCTTACAGGGGGGTAATGAAAAACTGTTTTTT. It encodes CASSMVLQGGNEKLFF.

This clone was detected once. This chain joins TRBV3-1 (or the pseudogene TRBV3-2) and TRBJ2-7; D call uncertain. CDR3 length equals 14 residues. CDR1 LGHDT and CDR2 YNNKEL come from the germline V gene (reference sequence). The ends were cut back, 3 bases at V and 3 bases at J, with 12 bases in the middle. This CDR3 is CASSQRTQYYEQYF. The CDR3 nucleotides are TGTGCCAGCAGCCAGCGAACTCAGTACTACGAGCAGTACTTC.

This rearrangement joins TRBV5-1 to TRBJ2-1; 9 bases map to TRBD2. Germline lookup yields CDR1 SGHRS and CDR2 YFSETQ. V lost 1 base and J lost 0; bases outside the gene matches: 8. This CDR3 is built from 18 residues. The CDR3 sequence: CASSLSRSGGFSYNEQFF. Written as DNA, the CDR3 is TGCGCCAGCAGCTTGTCGCGGAGCGGGGGGTTCTCCTACAATGAGCAGTTCTTC. The variable domain in full, completed from reference TRBV5-1 and TRBJ2-1, reads KAGVTQTPRYLIKTRGQQVTLSCSPISGHRSVSWYQQTPGQGLQFLFEYFSETQRNKGNFPGRFSGRQFSNSRSEMNVSTLELGDSALYLCASSLSRSGGFSYNEQFFGPGTRLTVL.

The chain's CDR3 is CASSATTGGSPLHF. In DNA form, the CDR3 reads TGTGCCAGCAGTGCTACGACAGGGGGCTCACCCCTCCACTTT. The V call is TRBV27, the J call TRBJ1-6; 10 nucleotides agree with TRBD1. J lost 10 bases, V lost 5 bases, and 5 bases had no gene match. The CDR3 is 14 residues long. Germline V gene sequence: CDR1 MNHEY, CDR2 SMNVEV (reference sequence).

The J gene is TRBJ2-1, the V gene TRBV7-8; weak D call: TRBD2 (6 bases). The CDR3 extends over 12 amino acids. Trimming took off 5 bases at V and 6 bases at J, with 8 bases between the two ends. Germline assignment: CDR1 SGHVS and CDR2 FQNEAQ. CDR3 amino acids: CASSRERNEQFF. The DNA of the CDR3 is TGTGCCAGCAGCCGGGAGCGCAATGAGCAGTTCTTC.

V usage is TRBV7-2 and J usage is TRBJ1-1; D unresolved. With 1 base removed from V and 4 bases from J, the gap between germline ends came to 13 bases. CDR3 size: 15 residues. The germline V gene has CDR1 SGHTA and CDR2 FQGNSA. CDR3 bases: TGTGCCAGCAGCTTAGTTCTAGGGTCGGGCACTGAAGCTTTCTTT. This gives the protein CASSLVLGSGTEAFF.

This clone was counted a single time. The V call is TRBV6-5, the J call TRBJ2-3; 9 nucleotides agree with TRBD2. The V segment lost 7 bases and the J segment 2 bases; nucleotides outside the gene matches: 4. CDR3 length equals 14 residues. Germline V CDR1 and CDR2: MNHEY, SVGAGI. The CDR3 here is CASTSGGITDTQYF. Here the CDR3 DNA reads TGTGCCAGCACCAGCGGGGGGATCACAGATACGCAGTATTTT.

The chain recombines TRBV3-1 (or the pseudogene TRBV3-2) with TRBJ1-1; possible D gene TRBD1, 5 bases. CDR1 is LGHDT, CDR2 YNNKEL, per germline (reference sequence). The V end was cut by 0 bases, the J end by 7 bases, with 9 bases between. This CDR3 has 13 residues. The CDR3 DNA reads TGTGCCAGCAGCCAAGATCCCGGGGGTGAAGCTTTCTTT. It translates to CASSQDPGGEAFF.

The gene calls are TRBV11-2 and TRBJ2-1; D may be TRBD1 or TRBD2 (6 bases each). Germline CDR1 and CDR2: SGHAT and FQNNGV. The CDR3 loop spans 16 amino acids. Trimming stripped 2 bases from V and 5 bases from J, with 16 bases between. CDR3 bases: TGTGCCAGCAGCTTAAGGTGGAGGGACAACCACAATGAGCAGTTCTTC. Translation: CASSLRWRDNHNEQFF.

The V gene is TRBV5-5, the J gene TRBJ2-7; 10 bases are a match to TRBD1. The CDR3 is 15 amino acids. Germline values: CDR1 SGHKS, CDR2 YYEKEE (reference sequence). The V gene end was trimmed by 0 bases and the J gene end by 3 bases; junction bases not matched to a gene: 3. CDR3 residues: CASSLEGTGVYEQYF. CDR3 sequence (DNA): TGTGCCAGCAGCTTGGAAGGGACAGGGGTCTACGAGCAGTACTTC.

The rearrangement joins TRBV7-2 to TRBJ1-2; D is ambiguous. The germline gives CDR1 SGHTA, CDR2 FQGNSA. CDR3 length: 15 amino acids. Trimming took off 1 base at V and 4 bases at J, with 13 bases between the two ends. The CDR3 reads CASSLGSGEIYGYTF. CDR3 DNA sequence: TGTGCCAGCAGCTTAGGGTCAGGAGAGATCTATGGCTACACCTTC.

The V and J genes are TRBV12-3 or TRBV12-4 and TRBJ1-2; 7 positions match TRBD1. The CDR3 extends over 13 amino acids. The ends lost 3 bases at V and 10 bases at J; junction bases unmatched: 8. CDR3 sequence: CASSLGQRIHYTF. The CDR3 DNA sequence: TGTGCCAGCAGTTTGGGACAGCGGATCCACTACACCTTC.

The chain links TRBV12-3 or TRBV12-4 to TRBJ1-2, with D hard to call. V lost 0 bases to trimming and J lost 3 bases, with 5 bases between them. The CDR3 sequence is 13 residues long. CDR3 region: CASSLAWDYGYTF. In DNA form, the CDR3 reads TGTGCCAGCAGTTTAGCCTGGGACTATGGCTACACCTTC.

The chain employs TRBV3-1 (or the pseudogene TRBV3-2) and TRBJ1-2; D not certain. Germline CDR1 reads LGHDT; CDR2 reads YNNKEL (reference sequence). The ends were cut back, 0 bases at V and 5 bases at J, with 10 bases in the middle. The CDR3 totals 14 residues. The CDR3: CASSQDPGRYGYTF. CDR3 sequence (DNA): TGTGCCAGCAGCCAAGACCCGGGTCGATATGGCTACACCTTC.

This clone has just a few counts. The chain carries TRBV5-6 and TRBJ2-3, with 7 bases that match TRBD1. The CDR3 contains 16 residues. J gave up 0 bases and V 2 bases, and 6 bases lay outside the gene matches. Germline V CDR1 and CDR2: SGHDT, YYEEEE. The CDR3 region has the DNA TGTGCCAGCAGCTTCACGACAGGGCGTAGCACAGATACGCAGTATTTT. This sequence encodes CASSFTTGRSTDTQYF.

In its sample, this clone was seen once. This chain joins TRBV27 and TRBJ2-3; 10 nucleotides agree with TRBD2. Germline V gene lookup returns CDR1 MNHEY and CDR2 SMNVEV (reference sequence). Germline trimming cut 5 bases from V and 4 bases from J; bases unmatched to any gene: 6. CDR3 size: 15 residues. CDR3 bases: TGTGCCAGCAGTGGTACTAGCGGGGTCGCAGATACGCAGTATTTT. As protein: CASSGTSGVADTQYF.

The chain combines TRBV5-4 with TRBJ2-2, with D possibly matching TRBD2 (5 bases). The CDR3 is 15 amino acids. Germline V lookup: CDR1 SGHNT, CDR2 YYREEE (reference sequence). Trimming removed 4 bases from V and 5 bases from J, with 15 bases in between. CDR3 residues: CASSPTRSGTGELFF. The DNA of the CDR3 is TGTGCCAGCAGCCCCACCCGTTCGGGGACCGGGGAGCTGTTTTTT.

The chain couples TRBV15 to TRBJ2-7, with 10 bases aligning to TRBD2. CDR1 and CDR2 from the germline V gene are LNHNV and YYDKDF (reference sequence). V was clipped by 3 bases and J by 1 base; unmatched bases: 6. This CDR3 comprises 16 residues. The DNA for the CDR3 is TGTGCCACCAGCAGGAACCTAGCGGGAGCTTCCTACGAGCAGTACTTC. Translated: CATSRNLAGASYEQYF.

This clone was detected only once. V and J are TRBV21-1 and TRBJ1-1. TRBV21-1 is assigned pseudogene status. The CDR3 loop spans 14 amino acids. CDR3 residues: CASSKVWPGRKAFF. CDR3 in DNA: TGTGCCAGCAGCAAAGTGTGGCCGGGTAGGAAAGCTTTCTTT.